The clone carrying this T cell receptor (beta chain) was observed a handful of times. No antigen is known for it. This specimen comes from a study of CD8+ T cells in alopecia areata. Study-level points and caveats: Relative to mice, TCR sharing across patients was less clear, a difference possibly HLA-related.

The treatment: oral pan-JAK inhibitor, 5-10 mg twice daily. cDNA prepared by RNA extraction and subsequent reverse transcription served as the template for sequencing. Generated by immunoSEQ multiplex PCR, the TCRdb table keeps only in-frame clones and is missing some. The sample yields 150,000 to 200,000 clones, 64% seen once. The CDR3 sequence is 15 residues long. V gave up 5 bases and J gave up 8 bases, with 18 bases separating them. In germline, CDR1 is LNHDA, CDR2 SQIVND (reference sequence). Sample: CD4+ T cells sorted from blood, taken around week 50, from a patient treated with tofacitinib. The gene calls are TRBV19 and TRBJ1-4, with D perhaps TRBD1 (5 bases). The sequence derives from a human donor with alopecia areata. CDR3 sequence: CASSDMGRGTEKLFF. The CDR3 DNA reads TGTGCCAGTAGTGACATGGGGAGGGGTACCGAAAAACTGTTTTTT.